These T cell receptor beta chains were read from a single sample in a study of cytotoxic CD8 clonotypes in ibrutinib-treated CLL. Profiling relied on immunoSEQ multiplex PCR, and the TCRdb table lists in-frame clones only, not all of them. The sample lists about 76,000 clones, approximately 87% occurring once. Material: PBMCs, obtained after 24 months of ibrutinib treatment. The receptors here all came from a human donor with chronic lymphocytic leukemia. Both conserved end residues are part of each CDR3. A D gene is named only where the DNA matches it firmly. A clone size is listed for some rows: how often the clone was seen (once, few, many), or a class if it is expanded.

j_call v_call clone_size d_call cdr3_nt cdr3_aa
TRBJ2-1 TRBV5-1 once TRBD1 TGCGCCAGCAGCCGGGACAGCTACAATGAGCAGTTCTTC CASSRDSYNEQFF
TRBJ1-1 TRBV2 . TRBD1 TGTGCCAGCAGTACTGACAGGGACACTGAAGCTTTCTTT CASSTDRDTEAFF
TRBJ1-2 TRBV19 . . TGTGCCAGTAGTCGGGACTATGGCTACACCTTC CASSRDYGYTF
TRBJ2-7 TRBV23-1 . TRBD2 TGCGCCAGCACCCAAGGATATCCCGCTAGCGGGATTTCCTACGAGCAGTACTTC CASTQGYPASGISYEQYF
TRBJ2-3 TRBV6-1 . . TGTGCCAGCAGTATACCACCTCAGAGCACAGATACGCAGTATTTT CASSIPPQSTDTQYF
TRBJ2-1 TRBV7-7 . TRBD1 TGTGCTAGCAGCCAGGGGACAGGGGCCTACAATGAGCAGTTCTTC CASSQGTGAYNEQFF
TRBJ2-5 TRBV6-5 . TRBD1 TGTGCCAGCAGTCCTCTGTGGACAGGGGGTGAGACCCAGTACTTC CASSPLWTGGETQYF
TRBJ1-6 TRBV19 . . TGTGCCAGTAGTACCCTACAGAATTCACCCCTCCACTTT CASSTLQNSPLHF
TRBJ1-3 TRBV2 . . TGTGCCAGCAGGGGAGGGCAAAGCACCATATATTTT CASRGGQSTIYF
TRBJ1-1 TRBV18 . . TGTGCCAGCTCACCTATCGGTAAGGGTGAAGCTTTCTTT CASSPIGKGEAFF
TRBJ1-4 TRBV6-5 . TRBD1 TGTGCCAGCAGTCACGCGACAGGGGACTATGAAAAACTGTTTTTT CASSHATGDYEKLFF
TRBJ2-7 TRBV18 . . TGTGCCAGCTCACCAAACCCAGGGGACTACGAGCAGTACTTC CASSPNPGDYEQYF
TRBJ1-1 TRBV7-9 . TRBD1 TGTGCCAGCAGCCTGCGGACAGGGAACACTGAAGCTTTCTTT CASSLRTGNTEAFF
TRBJ1-1 TRBV11-2 . TRBD1 TGTGCCAGCAGCTTAGCCCTCGGACAGGGGGGAGCTTTCTTT CASSLALGQGGAFF
TRBJ1-2 TRBV20-1 . . TGCAGTGCTAGAGCGGATAATGGCTACACCTTC CSARADNGYTF
TRBJ2-1 TRBV29-1 . . TGCAGCGTTTACGCGCAGGGGCAGGAATTCGGTGAGCAGTTCTTC CSVYAQGQEFGEQFF
TRBJ2-5 TRBV11-2 few . TGTGCCAGCAGCAGGACAGGGAAACTAGCGGTCCAAGAGACCCAGTACTTC CASSRTGKLAVQETQYF
TRBJ2-5 TRBV30 once TRBD2 TGTGCCTGGGTTCCAGCGGGGCAAGAGACCCAGTACTTC CAWVPAGQETQYF
TRBJ2-1 TRBV5-6 few . TGTGCCAGCAGCGGCCAATCTAGCAACTCCTACAATGAGCAGTTCTTC CASSGQSSNSYNEQFF
TRBJ1-5 TRBV2 few TRBD1 TGTGCCAGCAGTGTGGGCAGGGGGTTGGGATCTCAGCATTTT CASSVGRGLGSQHF
TRBJ2-3 TRBV20-1 . . TGCAGTGCTCGGTTTAAGGATACGCAGTATTTT CSARFKDTQYF
TRBJ1-1 TRBV5-5 . TRBD1 TGTGCCAGCAGCGGCGGGACAGCAGTCATGAACACTGAAGCTTTCTTT CASSGGTAVMNTEAFF
TRBJ2-3 TRBV5-4 . . TGTGCCAGCAGACTGGGACAAACTAGCACAGATACGCAGTATTTT CASRLGQTSTDTQYF
TRBJ1-3 TRBV28 . . TGTGCCAGCAGTTGGGCTGGAAACACCATATATTTT CASSWAGNTIYF
TRBJ1-1 TRBV10-3 . . TGTGCCATCAGCCCCTCAGTCGGGGCTGAAGCTTTCTTT CAISPSVGAEAFF
TRBJ2-2 TRBV6-1 few . TGTGCCAGTCAGGACGGCGTCGCGAACACCGGGGAGCTGTTTTTT CASQDGVANTGELFF
TRBJ2-1 TRBV12-5 . TRBD2 TGTGCTAGTGGTTTGGTATCGGACGGGTCTAGCGGGATTCGTGAGCAGTTCTTC CASGLVSDGSSGIREQFF
TRBJ2-7 TRBV4-2 . TRBD1 TGTGCCAGCAGCCAAGCCACCGGGACAGTAAACTCCTACGAGCAGTACTTC CASSQATGTVNSYEQYF
TRBJ2-2 TRBV6-1 . . TGTGCCAGCAGTGATATAACAGCATGGGAGGCCGGGGAGCTGTTTTTT CASSDITAWEAGELFF
TRBJ2-7 TRBV18 . TRBD1 TGTGCCAGCTCACGTCAACAAGGGGGCTTTAACGAGCAGTACTTC CASSRQQGGFNEQYF
TRBJ2-5 TRBV7-3 . . TGTGCCAGCAGCCCCTTTCGAGGGCACGAGACCCAGTACTTC CASSPFRGHETQYF
TRBJ1-1 TRBV7-3 . TRBD1 TGTGCCAGCAGCTCGGGACAGGGGAACACTGAAGCTTTCTTT CASSSGQGNTEAFF
TRBJ2-1 TRBV6-1 . TRBD2 TGTGCCAGCAGTGGCCTAGCGGGAGGGTTCAATGAGCAGTTCTTC CASSGLAGGFNEQFF
TRBJ1-2 TRBV19 . TRBD1 TGTGCCAGCCGATCCGGGACAGGGGATGGCTACACCTTC CASRSGTGDGYTF
TRBJ1-5 TRBV6-6 once . TGTGCCAACGGAGGAAGTCCCCAGCCCCAGCATTTT CANGGSPQPQHF
TRBJ1-3 TRBV9 few TRBD1 TGTGCCAGCAGCGCAGGGACAGGGGTAGGAAACACCATATATTTT CASSAGTGVGNTIYF
TRBJ1-3 TRBV18 . . TGTGCCAGCTCAATTGGGCAGGCTAACCCCTCTGGAAACACCATATATTTT CASSIGQANPSGNTIYF
TRBJ2-3 TRBV5-1 . . TGCGCCAGCAGCTTGGGGCGGGGAAGCACAGATACGCAGTATTTT CASSLGRGSTDTQYF
TRBJ1-5 TRBV15 . . TGTGCCACCAGCAGAGACAATCAGCCCCAGCATTTT CATSRDNQPQHF
TRBJ2-7 TRBV5-4 once . TGTGCCAGCAGCTTGGGCGGCAGCTCCTACGAGCAGTACTTC CASSLGGSSYEQYF
TRBJ2-7 TRBV7-2 . TRBD1 TGTGCCAGCAGCCTGAACCGCAGGGGGCGTATGGCCGAGCAGTACTTC CASSLNRRGRMAEQYF
TRBJ2-7 TRBV2 . . TGTGCCAGCAGACCAACCTACGAGCAGTACTTC CASRPTYEQYF
TRBJ1-5 TRBV9 few . TGTGCCAGCAGCGCAGACCCTCTCGGTCAGCCCCAGCATTTT CASSADPLGQPQHF
TRBJ1-5 TRBV7-9 . . TGTGCCAGCAGCTTAGATTCGAGCAATCAGCCCCAGCATTTT CASSLDSSNQPQHF
TRBJ2-1 TRBV28 . . TGTGCCAGCAGTAACCCCGGGCCCGTACCCCAGTACAATGAGCAGTTCTTC CASSNPGPVPQYNEQFF
TRBJ2-1 TRBV27 . . TGTGCCAGCATCAGGGTGTGGACGGAGTTATACAATGAGCAGTTCTTC CASIRVWTELYNEQFF
TRBJ2-1 TRBV7-3 few TRBD2 TGTGCCAGCAGCTTCGGGACTAGCGGAAACAATGAGCAGTTCTTC CASSFGTSGNNEQFF
TRBJ1-1 TRBV28 . . TGTGCCAGCAGTTTTTCCCTCACTGAAGCTTTCTTT CASSFSLTEAFF
TRBJ1-2 TRBV5-5 . . TGTGCCAGCAGCTGGGACACCCGAAACTATGGCTACACCTTC CASSWDTRNYGYTF
TRBJ2-7 TRBV6-1 . . TGTGCCAGCAGTGAGAGGAGGGCTACGAAAGAGCAGTACTTC CASSERRATKEQYF
TRBJ2-7 TRBV27 . . TGTGCCAGCAGAAACGAGCAGTACTTC CASRNEQYF
TRBJ2-7 TRBV2 once TRBD1 TGTGCCAGCACTCGACAGGGATTACACGAGCAGTACTTC CASTRQGLHEQYF
TRBJ2-1 TRBV30 . . TGTGCCTGGAGTGTACAGGGTACTGAGCAGTTCTTC CAWSVQGTEQFF
TRBJ2-7 TRBV9 . . TGTGCCAGCAGCGTAGAAGTCCTATCCTACGAGCAGTACTTC CASSVEVLSYEQYF